These 30 T cell receptor beta chains share one sample of origin, sequenced in a study of a mutant IDH1 vaccine in newly diagnosed glioma. Assay used: immunoSEQ multiplex PCR; TCRdb lists only in-frame clones, some missing. The table lists about 30,000 clones, around 80% of them singletons. Time point given: baseline, week 1 (first vaccination visit). Treatment meaning: pre-vaccination baseline after standard-of-care therapy. The starting material was PBMCs, obtained from a glioma patient treated with radiotherapy, temozolomide or both. The receptors here all came from a man aged 25 to 40 with glioma.

The chain couples TRBV10-1 to TRBJ1-3, with D possibly TRBD1 on 5 matching bases. CDR1 and CDR2 from the germline V gene are WNHNN and SYGVQD (reference sequence). The V end lost 3 bases, the J end lost 4 bases, and 10 bases lay between the germline ends. The CDR3 covers 14 residues. The CDR3 nucleotides are TGCGCCAGCAGTGAATTACAGGACGGAAACACCATATATTTT. Translated: CASSELQDGNTIYF.

The chain combines TRBV9 with TRBJ1-1; D gene ambiguous. CDR3 length equals 15 residues. CDR1 is SGDLS, CDR2 YYNGEE, per germline. Between the trimmed V and J ends, which lost 4 bases and 0 bases, there was a span of 13 bases. Here the CDR3 DNA reads TGTGCCAGCAGCCCCTTCCTCGGACTGAACACTGAAGCTTTCTTT. Amino acids: CASSPFLGLNTEAFF. Based on the CDR3 plus reference TRBV9 and TRBJ1-1, the full variable domain is DSGVTQTPKHLITATGQRVTLRCSPRSGDLSVYWYQQSLDQGLQFLIQYYNGEERAKGNILERFSAQQFPDLHSELNLSSLELGDSALYFCASSPFLGLNTEAFFGQGTRLTVV.

This chain joins TRBV2 and TRBJ2-5; possible D gene TRBD1, 6 bases. V was trimmed by 8 bases and J by 4 bases, leaving 11 bases between them. The CDR3 spans 12 residues. Germline V gene data show CDR1 as SNHLY and CDR2 as FYNNEI. In DNA form, the CDR3 reads TGTGCCAGCCGGGACAATAGAGAGACCCAGTACTTC. Translation gives CASRDNRETQYF.

The chain has TRBV4-3 and TRBJ2-6, with D tentatively TRBD2 (5 bases). The CDR3 loop spans 18 amino acids. Germline CDR1 and CDR2: LGHNA and YSLEER. V lost 2 bases to trimming and J lost 0 bases, with 14 bases between them. The CDR3 protein is CASSQSGRANSGANVLTF. The CDR3 nucleotides read TGCGCCAGCAGCCAAAGCGGACGCGCGAACTCTGGGGCCAACGTCCTGACTTTC.

CDR3 sequence reads: CASSLENVQPQHF. The CDR3 bases are TGTGCCAGCAGCTTAGAAAATGTCCAGCCCCAGCATTTT. This rearrangement joins TRBV7-8 to TRBJ1-5; D call uncertain. The length of the CDR3 is 13 residues. Germline V gene data show CDR1 as SGHVS and CDR2 as FQNEAQ. V was shortened by 1 base and J by 7 bases, with 8 bases between the two germline ends.

The rearrangement uses TRBV2 and TRBJ2-5; D ambiguous. Germline V gives CDR1 SNHLY, CDR2 FYNNEI. CDR3 length: 10 amino acids. Trimming stripped 8 bases from V and 5 bases from J, with 6 bases between. The CDR3 DNA reads TGTGCCAGCGCCCTTGAGACCCAGTACTTC. Translated, it gives CASALETQYF.

The chain combines TRBV4-2 with TRBJ1-5; possibly TRBD1 for D (6 bases). This CDR3 comprises 15 residues. V lost 0 bases, J lost 3 bases, and 9 bases lay in between. In germline, CDR1 is LGHNA, CDR2 YNFKEQ. The CDR3 is CASSQDTGFNQPQHF. The CDR3, as DNA: TGTGCCAGCAGCCAAGATACAGGGTTCAATCAGCCCCAGCATTTT.

The CDR3: CASSLNTGYGSSYEQYF. DNA for the CDR3: TGTGCCAGCAGCTTAAATACAGGCTATGGAAGCTCCTACGAGCAGTACTTC. The chain uses TRBV7-8 and TRBJ2-7; a possible D gene is TRBD1 (5 bases). The CDR3 runs 17 residues. Per germline, CDR1 SGHVS and CDR2 FQNEAQ. Trimming left V 2 bases short and J 0 bases short, with 17 bases between.

V usage is TRBV2 and J usage is TRBJ1-1, with D hard to call. Trimming cost V 9 bases and J 0 bases, with 17 bases left between them. This CDR3 is built from 15 residues. Looked up from germline, CDR1 is SNHLY and CDR2 is FYNNEI. In DNA form, the CDR3 reads TGTGCCAGTCAACCCCAGGAAGAGTTGAACACTGAAGCTTTCTTT. Amino acid sequence: CASQPQEELNTEAFF.

V usage is TRBV10-3 and J usage is TRBJ2-2, with 8 bases identical to TRBD2. V shed 11 bases and J 8 bases; nucleotides not matched to a gene: 10. There are 13 residues in the CDR3. Looked up from germline, CDR1 is ENHRY and CDR2 is SYGVKD. The CDR3 loop is CAGREGKVGELFF. CDR3 nucleotides: TGTGCCGGTCGGGAGGGAAAAGTGGGGGAGCTGTTTTTT.

The chain joins TRBV6-5 to TRBJ1-2; the D gene is possibly TRBD1 (5 bases). The CDR3 has 15 residues. V was pared by 2 bases and J by 1 base, with 11 bases between. Germline CDR1 is MNHEY and CDR2 is SVGAGI. CDR3 protein: CASSYTRQINYGYTF. The CDR3 coding sequence is TGTGCCAGCAGTTACACCCGACAGATTAACTATGGCTACACCTTC.

V is TRBV5-4 and J is TRBJ2-1, with 11 positions matching TRBD2. The CDR3 sequence is 19 residues long. The V gene's germline CDR1 is SGHNT and CDR2 YYREEE (reference sequence). The trim removed 6 bases at V and 1 base at J, leaving 15 bases unmatched. DNA of the CDR3: TGTGCCAGCACCTGGGGGTTAGCGGGAGGGCTCACATCCTACAATGAGCAGTTCTTC. It encodes CASTWGLAGGLTSYNEQFF.

The gene calls are TRBV2 and TRBJ1-5; D is undetermined. The length of the CDR3 is 13 residues. V lost 5 bases, J lost 3 bases, and 8 bases lay in between. The germline V gene encodes CDR1 SNHLY and CDR2 FYNNEI. The CDR3 coding sequence is TGTGCCAGCAGTCCTTGGGACAATCAGCCCCAGCATTTT. Translating gives CASSPWDNQPQHF.

The V call is TRBV12-5, the J call TRBJ1-1; D not certain. Germline V gives CDR1 LGHNT, CDR2 FRNRAP. The CDR3 sequence is 15 residues long. Trimming cost V 0 bases and J 1 base, with 9 bases left between them. The CDR3 protein is CASGLVASKNTEAFF. DNA for the CDR3: TGTGCTAGTGGTTTGGTCGCCAGCAAGAACACTGAAGCTTTCTTT.

The table lists this clone with a count of one. V is TRBV18 and J is TRBJ2-2; 9 nucleotides align to TRBD1. This CDR3 contains 14 residues. Germline trimming cut 5 bases from V and 7 bases from J; bases unmatched to any gene: 5. Germline values: CDR1 KGHSH, CDR2 LQKENI. In nucleotides, the CDR3 is TGTGCCAGCTCAAGCCGGGACAGGGACGGGGAGCTGTTTTTT. It codes for CASSSRDRDGELFF.

The V call is TRBV14, the J call TRBJ2-5, with TRBD1 identical over 10 bases. The CDR3 contains 15 residues. Unmatched junction bases numbered 5, after V lost 2 bases and J lost 5 bases. Germline lookup yields CDR1 SGHDN and CDR2 FVKESK. CDR3 DNA: TGTGCCAGCAGCCAACGGACAGGGGGTGGCGAGACCCAGTACTTC. Its protein product is CASSQRTGGGETQYF.

A few counts support this clone. The chain carries TRBV25-1 and TRBJ1-1, with TRBD1 as a possible D gene (6 bases). Trimming cost V 3 bases and J 4 bases, with 18 bases left between them. The CDR3 totals 16 residues. The germline CDR1 and CDR2 sequences are MGHDK and SYGVNS. The CDR3 DNA reads TGTGCCAGCAGTGAGGCGAAGGGGGGCTTGAGCACTGAAGCTTTCTTT. Translating it yields CASSEAKGGLSTEAFF. Together with reference TRBV25-1 and TRBJ1-1, the CDR3 gives the full variable domain: EADIYQTPRYLVIGTGKKITLECSQTMGHDKMYWYQQDPGMELHLIHYSYGVNSTEKGDLSSESTVSRIRTEHFPLTLESARPSHTSQYLCASSEAKGGLSTEAFFGQGTRLTVV.

The chain is built from TRBV2 and TRBJ1-3; 9 nucleotides line up with TRBD1. Germline V gene sequence: CDR1 SNHLY, CDR2 FYNNEI. V dropped 6 bases and J dropped 0; count of bases not matched to a gene: 9. This CDR3 region has 17 residues. As DNA, the CDR3 is TGTGCCAGCAGCGGGGACAGGGCCAAATCCTCTGGAAACACCATATATTTT. Amino acid sequence: CASSGDRAKSSGNTIYF.

This chain links TRBV5-1 with TRBJ2-1; a possible D gene is TRBD1 (5 bases). From germline, CDR1 is SGHRS and CDR2 YFSETQ. Between the trimmed V and J ends, which lost 5 bases and 10 bases, there was a span of 16 bases. There are 13 residues in the CDR3. The CDR3 is CASRDPQGREQFF. As DNA, the CDR3 is TGCGCCAGCAGAGATCCCCAGGGCCGCGAGCAGTTCTTC.

This rearrangement joins TRBV14 to TRBJ2-7; 9 positions agree with TRBD1. V dropped 4 bases and J dropped 3; count of bases not matched to a gene: 7. This CDR3 has 15 amino acids. Per the germline V gene, CDR1 is SGHDN and CDR2 is FVKESK. CDR3 bases: TGTGCCAGCAGCCCGACAGGGGGGGGCTTCTACGAGCAGTACTTC. It encodes CASSPTGGGFYEQYF.

This clone was detected once. J is TRBJ1-1 and V is TRBV10-3; 8 bases fit TRBD1. The CDR3 totals 15 residues. The V gene's germline CDR1 is ENHRY and CDR2 SYGVKD. V shed 4 bases and J 1 base; nucleotides not matched to a gene: 5. CDR3 coding DNA: TGTGCCATCAGTGGGCTGACAGGGGAGAACACTGAAGCTTTCTTT. Amino acids: CAISGLTGENTEAFF.

This chain joins TRBV27 and TRBJ2-2; 11 positions match TRBD1. The CDR3 runs to 21 residues. Germline V lookup: CDR1 MNHEY, CDR2 SMNVEV (reference sequence). The V and J ends lost 6 bases and 0 bases, in that order; junction bases with no gene match: 18. The CDR3 is CASSKRYGTGGIGANTGELFF. The CDR3 coding sequence is TGTGCCAGCAGCAAGCGGTATGGGACAGGGGGGATAGGAGCGAACACCGGGGAGCTGTTTTTT.

This clone was counted a few times. The chain couples TRBV6-5 to TRBJ1-1; tentatively, D is TRBD1 (6 bases). Germline assignment: CDR1 MNHEY and CDR2 SVGAGI. There are 15 residues in the CDR3. Trimming took off 2 bases at V and 4 bases at J, with 14 bases between the two ends. The CDR3 protein is CASSYVRGVGTEAFF. CDR3 nucleotides: TGTGCCAGCAGTTACGTCAGGGGAGTCGGCACTGAAGCTTTCTTT.

This chain connects TRBV6-1 to TRBJ2-7; TRBD2 aligns across 12 bases. The ends lost 3 bases at V and 2 bases at J; junction bases unmatched: 2. The CDR3 extends over 15 amino acids. Germline CDR1 is MNHNS and CDR2 is SASEGT. The CDR3 coding sequence is TGTGCCAGCAGTGAGGGACTAGCGGGCGCCTACGAGCAGTACTTC. Translated, it gives CASSEGLAGAYEQYF.

The V and J genes are TRBV2 and TRBJ1-6; TRBD1 is a possible D gene (5 bases). CDR1 SNHLY and CDR2 FYNNEI come from the germline V gene. Trimming stripped 7 bases from V and 10 bases from J, with 17 bases between. The CDR3 contains 14 residues. CDR3 residues: CASIAGGMRSPLHF. CDR3 bases: TGTGCCAGCATCGCCGGGGGGATGCGGTCACCCCTCCACTTT.

The chain combines TRBV7-9 with TRBJ2-7; D not certain. V lost 2 bases, J lost 0 bases, and 2 bases lay in between. The CDR3 extends over 12 amino acids. Germline-derived CDR1 and CDR2 are SEHNR and FQNEAQ (reference sequence). The CDR3 loop reads CASSLSSYEQYF. DNA of the CDR3: TGTGCCAGCAGCTTAAGCTCCTACGAGCAGTACTTC.

The genes are TRBV6-6 and TRBJ2-5; D not resolved. The CDR3 consists of 14 residues. Germline CDR1 reads MNHNY; CDR2 reads SVGAGI (reference sequence). Trimming took 6 bases from V and 5 from J, leaving 16 bases between them. CDR3 in amino acids: CASSLGLGDETQYF. The DNA for the CDR3 is TGTGCCAGCAGCCTTGGGCTGGGCGACGAGACCCAGTACTTC.

The V call is TRBV5-4, the J call TRBJ2-3; 7 positions match TRBD2. The CDR3 is 15 amino acids. Germline CDR1 is SGHNT and CDR2 is YYREEE (reference sequence). Germline trimming cut 4 bases from V and 1 base from J; bases unmatched to any gene: 6. The CDR3 DNA is TGTGCCAGCAGCGCCCCAGGACTAGGCACAGATACGCAGTATTTT. It yields the protein CASSAPGLGTDTQYF. Full variable domain (outside the CDR3, taken from reference TRBV5-4 and TRBJ2-3): ETGVTQSPTHLIKTRGQQVTLRCSSQSGHNTVSWYQQALGQGPQFIFQYYREEENGRGNFPPRFSGLQFPNYSSELNVNALELDDSALYLCASSAPGLGTDTQYFGPGTRLTVL.

The chain joins TRBV7-9 to TRBJ2-7; D could derive from TRBD1 or TRBD2 (6 bases each). CDR1 SEHNR and CDR2 FQNEAQ come from the germline V gene (reference sequence). The CDR3 contains 15 residues. V lost 2 bases and J lost 3, with 14 bases in between. The CDR3: CASSLRTGAHYEQYF. CDR3 sequence (DNA): TGTGCCAGCAGCTTAAGAACGGGGGCCCACTACGAGCAGTACTTC.

In this sample, this clone turned up once. The V call is TRBV5-1, the J call TRBJ2-7; 9 bases agree with TRBD1. With 4 bases clipped from V and 6 bases from J, the junction kept 8 bases outside the gene matches. The V gene's germline CDR1 is SGHRS and CDR2 YFSETQ. This CDR3 comprises 14 residues. CDR3 nucleotide sequence: TGCGCCAGCAGCGCGGGACAGGGTAAGACCGAGCAGTACTTC. Translating it yields CASSAGQGKTEQYF.